A single T cell receptor beta chain is shown here with its context. Its antigen remains undetermined. Base qualities are not provided; no much larger clone lies one nucleotide away. The cohort comprised more than 550 healthy bone marrow donors. Cohort members were all nominally healthy when sampled, although unrecorded immune exposures were likely present. The donor was CMV seropositive and was included in the group of 250 to 350 seropositive cohort members. Each donor provided a peripheral blood sample, and peripheral blood mononuclear cells were used for TCR beta sequencing. The Qiagen DNeasy Blood Extraction Kit was used to extract genomic DNA from the blood cell samples. The data belong to a study of cytomegalovirus exposure and HLA in healthy donors (dated by TCRdb to between 2016 and 2019). Notes on the research overall: An earlier analysis of several hundred of the donors reported about 300 Gb of sequence data and 117 million unique TCR beta sequences obtained from around 190 million T cells. Alongside the repertoire data, information on donor age, sex, ethnicity and CMV serostatus was compiled. Along with the approximately 650-subject first cohort, a separate validation cohort of over a hundred different subjects was used. The study profiled the T cell repertoires of 500 to 800 subjects by immunosequencing and related them to cytomegalovirus serostatus. Approximately 300 gigabases of sequencing data and around 80 million unique TCR sequences made up an early release that covered several hundred HLA-typed donors. The number of typed donors differed by locus: roughly 629-630 for A, B, C, DRB1 and DQB1; about 520 for DQA1; 606 for DPA1; and about 450 for DPB1. Rather than using new phenotypic data, the later analysis identified candidate immune exposures from TCR beta sequences and from how often those sequences occurred across donors. All discovery cohort repertoires had been generated using a single sequencing platform. On average, about 200,000 unique TCR beta nucleotide sequences were sequenced per donor among more than 350 genotyped donors of the cohort, with roughly 18% of those sequences being non-productive. To study patterns of TCR occurrence, a later analysis re-analyzed previously published TCR beta repertoires from 650 to 750 donors and added high-resolution HLA genotyping. The study was designed to test whether signatures of past pathogen exposure could be identified by cataloging public T cell receptors. The genetic ancestry cluster associated with self-reported Caucasian donors included about 81% of the roughly 400 genotyped donors. An earlier analysis of roughly 600 of the donors used high-throughput TCR beta sequencing to judge whether each TCR beta V gene segment behaved as functional or pseudogenic. High-throughput TCR immunosequencing, statistical association of individual TCRs with disease status, and machine learning were combined to predict cytomegalovirus infection status. In a later genetic analysis, genome-wide SNP genotypes for about three fifths of the roughly 670 donors were used, and that subset was treated as a discovery cohort. A handful of DR-DQ haplotypes were treated as single units for association and clustering because of strong linkage in the cohort. HLA typing included class I and class II loci at four-digit resolution. Study-wide findings and limitations: The authors suggested that the approach could potentially be generalized to other disease states and immunological phenotypes. V-gene and J-gene trimming of TCR beta chains was associated with a missense DCLRE1C variant in a later genetic analysis, and the association was replicated in an independent cohort. The sequencing pipeline was judged likely to have produced a cluster of highly shared sequence variants as a technical artifact. Most CMV-associated TCR beta chains appeared to be HLA-restricted in a later analysis, and the HLA associations seemed to be driven largely by CMV exposure. Cytomegalovirus status was reported to be diagnosed by the classifier with high specificity and sensitivity in both the original and validation cohorts. A later analysis found that HLA-associated TCR beta chains were more clonally expanded and had lower generation probabilities than equally common non-associated chains. Three of the identified cytomegalovirus-associated TCR beta chains were confirmed in vitro to be specific for cytomegalovirus antigens. In this cohort, only TCR beta chains were sequenced, and detectable features were limited by the absence of alpha or paired-chain data. Roughly uniform sequencing depth across donors was assumed in presence/absence analyses, although this assumption may not hold. Linkage disequilibrium might explain the correlated functional status among segregating V segments, but an unknown experimental factor could not be excluded. The study listed approximately 150 TCR beta chains as associated with cytomegalovirus. While some public TCRs were present in many individuals, most TCR sequences turned up only very rarely across donors. A further reported finding was that TCR beta sequences accurately predicted the HLA-A and HLA-B alleles for most subjects in the first cohort. In an earlier analysis of 587 of the donors, most TCR beta V segments appeared in productive rearrangements about 90% or about 30% of the time, broadly matching IMGT annotations. Some IMGT-functional V segments, including TRBV6-2 and TRBV6-3, could not be told apart with the 87-base-pair reads, so those segments were excluded. HLA typing was unavailable for some donors at each locus, so association tests used only the typed subset. Several of the top co-occurrence clusters appeared to be linked to parvovirus B19, influenza, CMV and Epstein-Barr virus, according to a later analysis. A later analysis found that TCR association rates varied across HLA loci, with DRB1 alleles showing the most associated TCRs and HLA-C alleles the fewest. Because counts were too low, about 18 rarely observed V segments, including chromosome 9 orphons, were excluded from the earlier analysis of several hundred of the donors. A later analysis associated 16,951 TCR beta sequences with specific HLA alleles at a false discovery rate of 0.05. When HLA alleles, especially DR and DQ, strongly co-occurred, TCR associations were difficult to assign to individual alleles. The only immune exposure information available for the cohort was CMV serostatus. In a later genetic analysis, fewer N-insertions in productive TCRs were reported among donors in an Asian-associated ancestry cluster than the 666-donor mean.

The germline V gene encodes CDR1 GTSNPN and CDR2 SVGIG (reference sequence). V lost 1 base and J lost 0 bases; the stretch between them is 19 bases long. The CDR3 covers 17 residues, taking in both the cysteine and the phenylalanine. Kept here is only the CDR3 DNA, which spans 51 bases and is read in frame from base 1. Receptors were amplified or captured by the immunoSEQ multiplex PCR assay. The multiplex PCR relied on a mix of 60 forward primers for TCR Vbeta segments and 13 reverse primers for TCR Jbeta segments. The CDR3 region of rearranged TCR beta genes was amplified from genomic DNA with a multiplex PCR assay. The Illumina HiSeq System was used to sequence the amplified TCR beta libraries as 87-base-pair reads. Per the source publication's procedure: Across the 600 to 700 repertoires, a later analysis counted 60 million to 90 million unique TCR beta chains, around 10 million of which were shared by at least two donors. Raw reads were error-corrected and collapsed into unique sequences by a nearest-neighbor algorithm in which closely related sequences were merged to remove PCR and sequencing errors. CDR3 sequences were aligned to IMGT reference sequences to assign V, D and J gene segments. Each retained sequence needed at least a six-nucleotide match to both a V gene segment and a J gene segment. Rearrangements were called productive when the CDR3 lacked stop codons and stayed in frame with V and J; all others were non-productive. CDR3 was defined according to IMGT convention as the region running from the second conserved V-encoded cysteine to the conserved J-encoded phenylalanine. The earlier analysis of roughly 590 of the donors excluded any sequence lacking an unambiguous match to a single V gene segment. An earlier analysis of a few hundred of the donors called V segments functional above 56.7% productive rearrangements and segregating when the between-donor standard deviation exceeded 5%. A statistical classification framework was developed to diagnose cytomegalovirus status using the catalog of TCR beta chain sequences. In a later analysis, V and J genes were assigned by comparing TCR nucleotide sequences against IMGT/GENE-DB human TR gene sequences. The TCRdist pipeline was used in a later analysis to assign CDR3 sequences and most-parsimonious VDJ recombination scenarios. A later analysis defined each TCR beta chain by its CDR3 amino acid sequence plus V-gene family, and excluded reads lacking a unique V-gene family. As a way to deal with suspected cross-contamination and a sequencing artifact, a later analysis dropped under 600 nucleotide sequences that were highly shared and had low generation probability. In a later analysis, a clonal expansion index was calculated for each public chain from normalized within-repertoire ranks of inferred template counts. In a later analysis, generation probabilities were computed with a VDJ recombination model fitted to out-of-frame rearrangements, and the resulting probabilities were checked against IGoR. In a later analysis, TCR-TCR, TCR-HLA and TCR-CMV co-occurrence was scored with hypergeometric tests, and a repertoire-size bias correction was applied to TCR pairs. To estimate false discovery rates, a later analysis permuted the HLA or CMV assignments 20 times. In a later analysis, co-occurring TCRs were grouped using DBSCAN, with TCRdist sequence similarity added in when clustering inside HLA-allele-positive subsets. Repertoires with fewer than 30,000 or more than 120,000 public chains, plus five repertoires with anomalous nucleotide sharing, were excluded from co-occurrence clustering. TCRdb limited this immuneACCESS table to in-frame rearrangements with V and J called. A share of clones is missing; checked studies link under half to unresolved V genes, and the rest is unexplained. V, J and clone size were drawn from that table, and D and trimming were deduced from the DNA. A total of roughly 200,000 clones appear in this sample, just over 75% of them only once. The ten largest clones capture 3.7% of the sample.

The sample consisted of PBMCs. The sequence links TRBV30 to TRBJ2-7; perhaps TRBD2 is the D gene, with 5 bases matching. The receptor was derived from a woman in her fifties or sixties in good health and CMV-seropositive. The DNA sequence is TGTGCCTGGAGTGGTATTAGGAGGACTTTCAGCTCCTACGAGCAGTACTTC. It specifies CAWSGIRRTFSSYEQYF. Full variable domain (CDR3 extended with the reference TRBV30 and TRBJ2-7 proteins): SQTIHQWPATLVQPVGSPLSLECTVEGTSNPNLYWYRQAAGRGLQLLFYSVGIGQISSEVPQNLSASRPQDRQFILSSKKLLLSDSGFYLCAWSGIRRTFSSYEQYFGPGTRLTVT.